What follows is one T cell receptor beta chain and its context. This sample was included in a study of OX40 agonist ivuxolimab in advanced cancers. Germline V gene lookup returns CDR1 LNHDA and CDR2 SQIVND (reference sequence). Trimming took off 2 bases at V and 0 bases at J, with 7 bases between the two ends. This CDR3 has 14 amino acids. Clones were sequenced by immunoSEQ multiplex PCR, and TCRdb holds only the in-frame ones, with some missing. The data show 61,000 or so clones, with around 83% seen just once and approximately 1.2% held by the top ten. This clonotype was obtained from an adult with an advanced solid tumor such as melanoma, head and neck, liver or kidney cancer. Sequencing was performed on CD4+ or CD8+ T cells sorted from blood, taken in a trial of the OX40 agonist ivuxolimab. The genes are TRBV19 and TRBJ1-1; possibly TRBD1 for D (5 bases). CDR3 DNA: TGTGCCAGTAGTATAAGACAGTTGAACACTGAAGCTTTCTTT. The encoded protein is CASSIRQLNTEAFF.